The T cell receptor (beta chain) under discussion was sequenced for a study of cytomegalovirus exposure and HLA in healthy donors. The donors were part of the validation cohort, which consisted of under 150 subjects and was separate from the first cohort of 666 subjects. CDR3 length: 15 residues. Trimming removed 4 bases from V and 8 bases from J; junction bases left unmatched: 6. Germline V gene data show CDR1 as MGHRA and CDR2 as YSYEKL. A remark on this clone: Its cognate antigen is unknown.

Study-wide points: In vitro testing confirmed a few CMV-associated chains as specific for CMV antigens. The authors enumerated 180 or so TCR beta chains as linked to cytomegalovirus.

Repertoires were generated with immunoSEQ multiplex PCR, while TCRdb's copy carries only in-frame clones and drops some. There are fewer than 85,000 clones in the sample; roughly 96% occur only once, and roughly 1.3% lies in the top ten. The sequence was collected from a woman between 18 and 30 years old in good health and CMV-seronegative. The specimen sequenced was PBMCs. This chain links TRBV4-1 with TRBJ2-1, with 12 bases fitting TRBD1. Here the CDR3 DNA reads TGCGCCAGCAGCCCCCGGGACAGGGGGCTCGATGAGCAGTTCTTC. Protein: CASSPRDRGLDEQFF.